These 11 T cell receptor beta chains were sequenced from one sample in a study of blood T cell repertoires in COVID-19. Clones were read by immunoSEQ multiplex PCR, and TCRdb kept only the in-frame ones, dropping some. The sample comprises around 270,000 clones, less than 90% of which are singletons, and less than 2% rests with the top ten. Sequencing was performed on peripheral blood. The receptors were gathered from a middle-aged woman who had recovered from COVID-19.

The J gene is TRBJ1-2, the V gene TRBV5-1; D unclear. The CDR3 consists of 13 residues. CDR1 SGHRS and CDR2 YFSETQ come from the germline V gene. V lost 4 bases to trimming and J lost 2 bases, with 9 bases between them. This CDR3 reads CASSPPGNYGYTF. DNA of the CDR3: TGCGCCAGCAGCCCCCCCGGGAACTATGGCTACACCTTC.

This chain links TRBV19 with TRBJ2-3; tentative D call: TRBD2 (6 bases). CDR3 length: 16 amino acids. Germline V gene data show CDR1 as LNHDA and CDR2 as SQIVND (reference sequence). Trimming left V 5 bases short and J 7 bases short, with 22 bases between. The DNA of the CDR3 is TGTGCCAGTAGTCTCCCGGCCGCGGGGTTGCTGAATACGCAGTATTTT. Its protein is CASSLPAAGLLNTQYF.

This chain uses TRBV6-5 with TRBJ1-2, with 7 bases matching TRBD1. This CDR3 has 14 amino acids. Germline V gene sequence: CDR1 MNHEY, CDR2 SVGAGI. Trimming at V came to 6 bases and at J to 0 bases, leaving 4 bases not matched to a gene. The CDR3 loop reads CASRSDRANYGYTF. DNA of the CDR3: TGTGCCAGCAGAAGTGACAGGGCTAACTATGGCTACACCTTC.

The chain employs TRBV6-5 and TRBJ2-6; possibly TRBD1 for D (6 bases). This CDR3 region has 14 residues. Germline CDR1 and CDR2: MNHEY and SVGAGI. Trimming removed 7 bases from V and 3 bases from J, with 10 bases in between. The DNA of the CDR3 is TGTGCCAGCACGAGGGGGAGTGGGGCCAACGTCCTGACTTTC. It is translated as CASTRGSGANVLTF.

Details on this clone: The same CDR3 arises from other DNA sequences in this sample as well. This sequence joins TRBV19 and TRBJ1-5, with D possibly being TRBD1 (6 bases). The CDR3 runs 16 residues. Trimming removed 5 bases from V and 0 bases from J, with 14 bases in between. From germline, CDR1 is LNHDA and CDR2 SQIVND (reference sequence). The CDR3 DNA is TGTGCCAGTAGTCGGACAGACTTATATAGCAATCAGCCCCAGCATTTT. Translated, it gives CASSRTDLYSNQPQHF.

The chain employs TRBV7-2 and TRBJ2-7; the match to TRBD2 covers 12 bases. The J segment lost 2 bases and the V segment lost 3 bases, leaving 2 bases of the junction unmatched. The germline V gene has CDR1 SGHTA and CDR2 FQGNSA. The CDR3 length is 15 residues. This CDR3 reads CASSFRLAGAYEQYF. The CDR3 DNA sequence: TGTGCCAGCAGCTTTCGACTAGCGGGGGCCTACGAGCAGTACTTC.

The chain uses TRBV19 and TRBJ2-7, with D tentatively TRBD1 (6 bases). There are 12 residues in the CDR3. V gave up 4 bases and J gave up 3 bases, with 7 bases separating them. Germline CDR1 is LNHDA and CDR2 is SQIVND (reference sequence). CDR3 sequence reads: CASSKDSYEQYF. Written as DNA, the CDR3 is TGTGCCAGTAGTAAGGACAGCTACGAGCAGTACTTC.

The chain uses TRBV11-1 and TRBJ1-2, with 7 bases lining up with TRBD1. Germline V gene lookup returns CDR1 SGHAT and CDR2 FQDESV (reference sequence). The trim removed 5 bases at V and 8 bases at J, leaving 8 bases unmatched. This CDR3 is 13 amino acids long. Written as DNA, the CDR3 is TGTGCCAGCAGCCCGACAGGGAATCTCGGCTACACCTTC. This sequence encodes CASSPTGNLGYTF. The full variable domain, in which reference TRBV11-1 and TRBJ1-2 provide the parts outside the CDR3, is EAEVAQSPRYKITEKSQAVAFWCDPISGHATLYWYRQILGQGPELLVQFQDESVVDDSQLPKDRFSAERLKGVDSTLKIQPAELGDSAMYLCASSPTGNLGYTFGSGTRLTVV.

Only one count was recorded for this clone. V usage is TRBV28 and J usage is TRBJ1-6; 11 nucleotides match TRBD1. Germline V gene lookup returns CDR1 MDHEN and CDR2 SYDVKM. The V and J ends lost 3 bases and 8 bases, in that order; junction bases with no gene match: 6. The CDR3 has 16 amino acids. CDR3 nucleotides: TGTGCCAGCAGTTTCCAGGACAGGGGGCGGGATTCACCCCTCCACTTT. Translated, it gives CASSFQDRGRDSPLHF.

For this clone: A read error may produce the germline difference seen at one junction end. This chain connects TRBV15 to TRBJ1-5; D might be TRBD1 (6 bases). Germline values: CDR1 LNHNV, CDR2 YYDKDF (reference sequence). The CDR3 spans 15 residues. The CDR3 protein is CATSRDKGGNRPQHF. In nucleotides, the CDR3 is TGTGCCACCAGCAGAGATAAGGGGGGGAATCGGCCCCAGCATTTT. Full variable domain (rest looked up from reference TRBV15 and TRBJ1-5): DAMVIQNPRYQVTQFGKPVTLSCSQTLNHNVMYWYQQKSSQAPKLLFHYYDKDFNNEADTPDNFQSRRPNTSFCFLDIRSPGLGDTAMYLCATSRDKGGNRPQHFGDGTRLSIL.

CDR3: CASTRGLNTEAFF. CDR3 in DNA: TGTGCCAGCACCAGGGGGCTGAACACTGAAGCTTTCTTT. The J gene is TRBJ1-1, the V gene TRBV12-3 or TRBV12-4, with 8 positions matching TRBD1. The CDR3 has 13 amino acids. V gave up 7 bases and J gave up 0 bases; unmatched junction bases: 1.